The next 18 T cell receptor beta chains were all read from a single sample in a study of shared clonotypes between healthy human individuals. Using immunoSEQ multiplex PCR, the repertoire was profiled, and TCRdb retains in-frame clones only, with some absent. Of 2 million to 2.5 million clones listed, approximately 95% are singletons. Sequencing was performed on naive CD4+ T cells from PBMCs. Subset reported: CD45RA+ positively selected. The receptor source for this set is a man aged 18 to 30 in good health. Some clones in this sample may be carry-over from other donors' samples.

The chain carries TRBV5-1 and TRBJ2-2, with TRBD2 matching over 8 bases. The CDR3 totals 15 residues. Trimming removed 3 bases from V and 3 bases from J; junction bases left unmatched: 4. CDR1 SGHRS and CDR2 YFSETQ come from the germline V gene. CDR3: CASSSTSAYTGELFF. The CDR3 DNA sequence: TGCGCCAGCAGCTCGACTAGCGCGTACACCGGGGAGCTGTTTTTT.

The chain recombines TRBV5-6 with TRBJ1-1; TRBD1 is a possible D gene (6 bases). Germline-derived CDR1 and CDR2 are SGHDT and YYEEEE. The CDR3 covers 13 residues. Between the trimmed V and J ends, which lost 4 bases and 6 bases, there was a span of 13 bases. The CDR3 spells CASSATGSSEAFF. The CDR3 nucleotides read TGTGCCAGCAGCGCTACAGGGAGCTCTGAAGCTTTCTTT.

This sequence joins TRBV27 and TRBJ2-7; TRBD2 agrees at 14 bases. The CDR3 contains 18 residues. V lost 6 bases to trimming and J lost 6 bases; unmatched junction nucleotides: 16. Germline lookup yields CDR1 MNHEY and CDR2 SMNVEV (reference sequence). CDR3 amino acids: CASSPGLAGGMVLAEQYF. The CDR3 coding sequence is TGTGCCAGCAGCCCCGGACTAGCGGGAGGAATGGTATTGGCCGAGCAGTACTTC.

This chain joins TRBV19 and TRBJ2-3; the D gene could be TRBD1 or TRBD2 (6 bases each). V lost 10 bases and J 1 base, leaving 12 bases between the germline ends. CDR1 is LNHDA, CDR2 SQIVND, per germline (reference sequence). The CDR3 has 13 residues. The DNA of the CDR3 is TGTGCCATAGGAAGGGGGGGCACAGATACGCAGTATTTT. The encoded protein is CAIGRGGTDTQYF. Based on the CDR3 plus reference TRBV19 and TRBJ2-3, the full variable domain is DGGITQSPKYLFRKEGQNVTLSCEQNLNHDAMYWYRQDPGQGLRLIYYSQIVNDFQKGDIAEGYSVSREKKESFPLTVTSAQKNPTAFYLCAIGRGGTDTQYFGPGTRLTVL.

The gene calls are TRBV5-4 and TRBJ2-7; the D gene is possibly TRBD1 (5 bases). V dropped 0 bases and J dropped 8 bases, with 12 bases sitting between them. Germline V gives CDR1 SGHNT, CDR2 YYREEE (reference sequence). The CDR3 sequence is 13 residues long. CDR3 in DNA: TGTGCCAGCAGCTTGGCCGCAGGGAAGCAGCAGTACTTC. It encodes CASSLAAGKQQYF.

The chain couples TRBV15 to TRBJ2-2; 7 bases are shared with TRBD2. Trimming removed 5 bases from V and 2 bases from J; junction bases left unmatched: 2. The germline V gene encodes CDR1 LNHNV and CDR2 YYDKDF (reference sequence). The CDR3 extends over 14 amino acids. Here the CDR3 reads CATSGRGNTGELFF. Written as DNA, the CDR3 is TGTGCCACCAGCGGGAGGGGAAACACCGGGGAGCTGTTTTTT.

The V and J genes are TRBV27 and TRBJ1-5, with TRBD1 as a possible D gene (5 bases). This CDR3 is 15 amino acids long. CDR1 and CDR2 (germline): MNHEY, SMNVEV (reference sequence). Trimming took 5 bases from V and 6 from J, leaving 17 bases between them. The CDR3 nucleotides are TGTGCCAGCAGTAGAGGAGTGGGGGGGTTTCAGCCCCAGCATTTT. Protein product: CASSRGVGGFQPQHF.

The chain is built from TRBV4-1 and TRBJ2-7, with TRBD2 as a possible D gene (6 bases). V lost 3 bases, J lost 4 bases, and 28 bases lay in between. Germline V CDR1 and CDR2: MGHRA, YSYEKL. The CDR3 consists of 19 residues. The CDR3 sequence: CASSHHTGVRGTSNYEQYF. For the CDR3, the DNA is TGCGCCAGCAGCCACCACACGGGGGTACGGGGTACGTCGAATTACGAGCAGTACTTC.

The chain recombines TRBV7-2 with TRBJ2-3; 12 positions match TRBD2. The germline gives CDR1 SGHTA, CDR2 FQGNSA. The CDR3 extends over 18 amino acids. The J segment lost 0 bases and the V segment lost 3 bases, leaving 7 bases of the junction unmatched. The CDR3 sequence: CASSFPLAGGTSTDTQYF. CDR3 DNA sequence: TGTGCCAGCAGCTTTCCACTAGCGGGAGGAACTAGCACAGATACGCAGTATTTT.

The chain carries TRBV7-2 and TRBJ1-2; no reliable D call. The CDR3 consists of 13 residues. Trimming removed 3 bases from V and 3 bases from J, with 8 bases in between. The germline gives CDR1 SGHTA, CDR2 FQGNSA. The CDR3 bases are TGTGCCAGCAGCTTCCCATCGCACTATGGCTACACCTTC. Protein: CASSFPSHYGYTF.

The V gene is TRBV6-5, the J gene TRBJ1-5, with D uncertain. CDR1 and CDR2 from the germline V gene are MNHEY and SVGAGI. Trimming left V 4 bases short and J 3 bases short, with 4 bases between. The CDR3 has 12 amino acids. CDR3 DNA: TGTGCCAGCAGTTCCCACAATCAGCCCCAGCATTTT. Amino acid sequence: CASSSHNQPQHF.

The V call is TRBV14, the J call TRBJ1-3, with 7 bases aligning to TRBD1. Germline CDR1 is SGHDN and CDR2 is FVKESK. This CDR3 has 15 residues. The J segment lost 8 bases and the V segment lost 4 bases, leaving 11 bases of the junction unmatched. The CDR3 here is CASSRRQGDFDTIYF. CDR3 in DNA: TGTGCCAGCAGCCGGCGACAGGGTGATTTTGACACCATATATTTT.

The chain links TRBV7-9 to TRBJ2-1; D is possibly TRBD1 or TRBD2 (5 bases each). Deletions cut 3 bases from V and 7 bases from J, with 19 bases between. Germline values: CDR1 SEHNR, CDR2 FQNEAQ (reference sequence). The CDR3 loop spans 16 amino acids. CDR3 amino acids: CASSFTSGGRVNEQFF. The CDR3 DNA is TGTGCCAGCAGCTTCACTAGTGGTGGCAGGGTAAATGAGCAGTTCTTC.

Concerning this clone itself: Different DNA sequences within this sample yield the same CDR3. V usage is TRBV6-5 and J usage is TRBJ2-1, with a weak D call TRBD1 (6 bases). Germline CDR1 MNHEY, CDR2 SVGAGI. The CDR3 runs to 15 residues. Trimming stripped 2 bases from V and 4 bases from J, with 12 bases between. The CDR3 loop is CASSYETGPYNEQFF. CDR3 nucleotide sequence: TGTGCCAGCAGTTACGAAACAGGGCCATACAATGAGCAGTTCTTC.

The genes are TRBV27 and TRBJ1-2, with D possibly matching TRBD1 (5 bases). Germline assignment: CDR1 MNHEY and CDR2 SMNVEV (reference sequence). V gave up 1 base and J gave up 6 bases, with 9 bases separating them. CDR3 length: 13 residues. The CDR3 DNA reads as TGTGCCAGCAGTTTATTCGGAGGGGATGGCTACACCTTC. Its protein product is CASSLFGGDGYTF.

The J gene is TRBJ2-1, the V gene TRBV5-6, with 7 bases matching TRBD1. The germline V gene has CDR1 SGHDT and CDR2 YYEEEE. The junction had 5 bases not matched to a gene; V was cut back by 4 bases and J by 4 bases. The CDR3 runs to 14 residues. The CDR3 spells CASSRLTGYNEQFF. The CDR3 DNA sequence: TGTGCCAGCAGCCGCCTGACAGGGTACAATGAGCAGTTCTTC.

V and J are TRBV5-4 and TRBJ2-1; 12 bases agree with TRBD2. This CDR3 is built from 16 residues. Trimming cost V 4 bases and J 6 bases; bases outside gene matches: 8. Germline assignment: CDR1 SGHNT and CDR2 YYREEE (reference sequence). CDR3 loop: CASSRRTSGTINEQFF. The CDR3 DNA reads TGTGCCAGCAGCCGCAGGACTAGCGGGACTATCAATGAGCAGTTCTTC.

CDR3 sequence: CASSPPDRAPFDYTF. The CDR3 DNA reads TGCGCCAGCAGCCCTCCGGACAGGGCCCCTTTCGACTACACCTTC. The chain employs TRBV5-1 and TRBJ1-2; 8 nucleotides align to TRBD1. V lost 4 bases to trimming and J lost 10 bases; unmatched junction nucleotides: 15. The CDR3 has 15 residues. CDR1 and CDR2 (germline): SGHRS, YFSETQ. The full variable domain, in which reference TRBV5-1 and TRBJ1-2 provide the parts outside the CDR3, is KAGVTQTPRYLIKTRGQQVTLSCSPISGHRSVSWYQQTPGQGLQFLFEYFSETQRNKGNFPGRFSGRQFSNSRSEMNVSTLELGDSALYLCASSPPDRAPFDYTFGSGTRLTVV.